This TCR beta chain came from a study of OX40 agonist ivuxolimab in advanced cancers. About the research overall: Every 2 weeks, patients received ivuxolimab intravenously, dosed at 0.01 to 10 mg/kg.

In its sample, this clone was seen once. Its antigen remains unidentified. General study points: Both CD4+ and CD8+ T cell populations in blood had undergone clonal expansion by week 6 at 0.1 to 3.0 mg/kg. Compared with CD4+, CD8+ T cells on average had more expanded clones.

The method was immunoSEQ multiplex PCR; TCRdb's version includes in-frame clones alone and lacks a portion of them. The data show roughly 20,000 clones, 75% to 85% seen once. The V gene lost 8 bases and the J gene lost 3 bases, with 14 bases spanning the gap. The CDR3 runs 15 residues. CDR1 SNHLY and CDR2 FYNNEI come from the germline V gene. This material consisted of CD4+ or CD8+ T cells sorted from blood, taken in a trial of the OX40 agonist ivuxolimab. V gene TRBV2 combines with J gene TRBJ1-6; D is ambiguous. The source is an adult with an advanced solid tumor such as melanoma, head and neck, liver or kidney cancer. The CDR3 DNA reads TGTGCCAGCTCTGAGGGAGTTTTCTATAATTCACCCCTCCACTTT. It translates to CASSEGVFYNSPLHF.